This paragraph covers one T cell receptor (beta chain) sequence. Its antigen remains unidentified. No much larger clonotype is one base removed from it; base qualities were not supplied. The method was UMI-ligation and nested PCR. The beta constant-region primer consisted of an equimolar mixture of two oligonucleotides that together covered TRBC1 and TRBC2. Four rounds of PCR were used to amplify ligated cDNA, with nested alpha and beta constant-region primers being used together with the SP2 primer. A single-stranded oligonucleotide containing the SP2 primer and a 12-nucleotide UMI was joined to the 3' end of the cDNA by T4 RNA ligase 1. The ligation reaction was incubated at 16°C for 20-24 hours. PCR2 was usually performed as a SYBR Green qPCR and halted at a preset threshold so that over-amplification would not occur. All purifications after the first were performed with Agencourt AMPure XP magnetic beads. Library quantification was done by Qubit, followed by a TapeStation check on which the main peak was expected at around 650 bp. The pooled libraries were sequenced on an Illumina MiSeq using v2 2x251 paired-end kits, which usually yielded roughly 0.95-2.2 million reads per sample. Each sample's library went into the pool at roughly 4 nM, and roughly 4.5-7.5% PhiX was added to help with cluster recognition. Under the source paper's analysis protocol: Using tag matching that tolerated one base-pair mismatch, Decombinator assigned V and J genes to FASTQ reads that had been processed by Demultiplexor. Collapsinator used UMIs to correct both sequencing errors and frequency errors arising from PCR heterogeneity. CDR3Translator translated TCRs and extracted CDR3s from the conserved cysteine to the FGXG phenylalanine, flagging non-productive sequences. Gini, Shannon entropy and inverse Simpson indices were calculated on repertoires that had been subsampled to equal numbers of UMI-defined TCRs. Within the linear range, a power law was fitted by maximum likelihood to the distributions of clonotype abundance. Similar UMI counts, unique TCR numbers and clonal distributions were obtained with the pipeline and with MIGEC on one naive CD8 sample. The repertoires were searched for approximately 7,000 CMV-associated CDR3 sequences that had been compiled from VDJdb and a published dataset. The public reads were reanalyzed by TCRdb: fastp trimming at Q25, MiXCR alignment, in-frame beta chains only. A single entry per CDR3 protein holds the most common genes and DNA from its merged rows. V and J calls and clone size were set by TCRdb, not the authors. The sample includes fewer than 10,000 distinct CDR3 sequences, with roughly 29% observed a single time. The top ten clonotypes cover approximately 58% of the sample.

Separate amplification of TCR alpha and beta chain libraries was performed from the second PCR step onward. CMV status of each donor was established by measuring IFNgamma production from CD4+ T cells after fresh PBMCs were stimulated overnight with CMV viral lysate. Using Miltenyi beads, CD4 T cells were first positively selected, and CD8 T cells were then positively selected from the CD4-negative fraction. After staining for CD3, CD4, CD8, CD45RA, CD27 and a live/dead dye, cells were sorted on a BD Aria II into four subsets based on CD45RA and CD27. The sorting gate for effector memory cells was CD45RA-CD27-, and the sorting gate for EMRA cells was CD45RA+CD27-. A few healthy volunteers provided blood, and the blood of each volunteer was split into CD4 and CD8 T cells and then into four differentiation subsets. About 130 ml of peripheral blood was collected from each donor, and PBMC were isolated by Ficoll-Paque PLUS density-gradient centrifugation. Sorted cells were lysed in RLT buffer, and RNA was extracted with a Qiagen RNeasy kit and stored at -80°C.

The source of the sample is a study of naive and memory T cell subsets (dated by TCRdb to 2017 to 2019). In the study overall: Sorted naive and memory T cell subsets from peripheral blood were analyzed in the study using a UMI-based, open-source pipeline for TCR alpha and beta sequencing. Complete agreement was observed between the functional CMV T cell responses and the IgG serology results. RNA was DNase-treated and reverse transcribed with TCR constant-region primers, mostly using SuperScript III. Overall results and qualifications from the work: RNA-based TCR counts may be influenced by expression changes linked to T cell activation and differentiation. Following error correction, more than 95% of naive TCR sequences occurred only once, which made naive abundance distributions much steeper than those of memory subsets. Each clonotype was defined as a single alpha or beta chain sequence rather than as a paired alpha/beta receptor. The abundance of TCRs followed a power law with an exponent that differed between naive and memory subsets yet stayed consistent across the three individuals. In both CD4 and CD8 cells, the Gini index increased while Shannon and inverse Simpson diversity decreased from naive through CM, EM and EMRA. No ground truth was available to validate the repertoire findings for the naive and memory subsets.

The CDR3, from cysteine to phenylalanine, totals 14 residues. Of the read, only the CDR3 DNA is kept; its 42 bases are in frame from base 1. From the germline V gene, CDR1 is ENHRY and CDR2 is SYGVKD. V gives up 2 bases and J gives up 2 bases, and the segment between their germline ends measures 8 bases. The receptor was derived from a human donor in good health. The sequence is built from TRBV10-3 and TRBJ2-3, with the D gene not clear enough to name. The specimen sequenced was CD8+ TEMRA cells from blood. The sample's cell subset or site label, decoded: effector memory re-expressing CD45RA, CD45RA+ CD27-. The DNA sequence is TGTGCCATCAGTGAGGATGGTAACACAGATACGCAGTATTTT. Its protein is CAISEDGNTDTQYF.